A single sample is the source of the 23 T cell receptor beta chains below, sequenced in a study of blood T cell repertoires in COVID-19. The repertoire was sequenced with immunoSEQ multiplex PCR; TCRdb's copy has only in-frame clones and lacks some. This sample has almost 55,000 clones, with 85% to 90% found just once. The sample was peripheral blood. The receptor set was obtained from a human donor in a cohort sampled during active COVID-19.

The chain employs TRBV6-5 and TRBJ2-7, with D maybe TRBD2 (6 bases). CDR3 length: 15 residues. V was clipped by 6 bases and J by 2 bases, with 17 bases between them. CDR1 and CDR2 (germline): MNHEY, SVGAGI. The CDR3, as DNA: TGTGCCAGCAGCCGATCACTCCGGGAGACCTACGAGCAGTACTTC. Protein product: CASSRSLRETYEQYF.

The chain has TRBV7-6 and TRBJ2-3; possible D gene TRBD2, 6 bases. The CDR3 loop spans 16 amino acids. V was pared by 1 base and J by 4 bases, with 15 bases between. Per germline, CDR1 SGHVS and CDR2 FNYEAQ. The CDR3 nucleotides are TGTGCCAGCAGCTTAGACGGCGCGGGACCCCCAGATACGCAGTATTTT. This gives the protein CASSLDGAGPPDTQYF.

This chain connects TRBV21-1 to TRBJ1-4; the table's D call TRBD1 went unverified against the DNA. TRBV21-1 is annotated as a pseudogene. The CDR3 has 13 amino acids. The CDR3, as DNA: TGTGCCGGATCAACAGAACCCCCTGAAAAACTGTTTTTT. This translates into CAGSTEPPEKLFF.

V gene TRBV5-1 combines with J gene TRBJ1-3; TRBD1 matches 8 bases. The CDR3 is made up of 14 amino acids. The germline gives CDR1 SGHRS, CDR2 YFSETQ. The junction had 1 base not matched to a gene; V was cut back by 4 bases and J by 1 base. In DNA form, the CDR3 reads TGCGCCAGCAGCCAGGGGGCTTCTGGAAACACCATATATTTT. It translates to CASSQGASGNTIYF.

The V and J genes are TRBV5-5 and TRBJ1-1; 8 bases are a match to TRBD1. Germline V CDR1 and CDR2: SGHKS, YYEKEE (reference sequence). This CDR3 is built from 16 residues. V trimming: 4 bases; J trimming: 4 bases; junction bases outside the gene matches: 12. The CDR3 loop is CASSRGTGTGPTEAFF. The CDR3 coding sequence is TGTGCCAGCAGCCGCGGTACCGGGACAGGTCCCACTGAAGCTTTCTTT.

The gene calls are TRBV5-6 and TRBJ1-6; D is undetermined. V lost 6 bases to trimming and J lost 4 bases, with 5 bases between them. The CDR3 length is 12 residues. Germline CDR1 reads SGHDT; CDR2 reads YYEEEE. The CDR3: CASTSYNSPLHF. The CDR3 coding sequence is TGTGCCAGCACATCATATAATTCACCCCTCCACTTT.

This chain links TRBV5-1 with TRBJ2-3; 8 nucleotides align to TRBD2. V dropped 6 bases and J dropped 2; count of bases not matched to a gene: 14. Germline V gene lookup returns CDR1 SGHRS and CDR2 YFSETQ. CDR3 size: 17 residues. CDR3 coding DNA: TGCGCCAGCACCAAAGGCGGGGGGCGGATTCACACAGATACGCAGTATTTT. As protein: CASTKGGGRIHTDTQYF.

This chain uses TRBV19 with TRBJ1-6; D is possibly TRBD1 (5 bases). The germline CDR1 and CDR2 sequences are LNHDA and SQIVND (reference sequence). Trimming cost V 3 bases and J 9 bases, with 12 bases left between them. CDR3 length: 14 residues. This CDR3 reads CASSITPGGSPLHF. CDR3 coding DNA: TGTGCCAGTAGTATCACTCCGGGGGGTTCACCCCTCCACTTT.

The rearrangement joins TRBV6-5 to TRBJ1-1; D ambiguous. The CDR3 spans 13 residues. The V end lost 6 bases, the J end lost 1 base, and 9 bases lay between the germline ends. Germline V gene data show CDR1 as MNHEY and CDR2 as SVGAGI. The chain's CDR3 is CASRGRQNTEAFF. The CDR3 nucleotides are TGTGCCAGCAGGGGGAGACAGAACACTGAAGCTTTCTTT.

This chain connects TRBV30 to TRBJ1-1; TRBD1 might be the D (5 bases). The CDR3 contains 13 residues. Germline V gives CDR1 GTSNPN, CDR2 SVGIG (reference sequence). Trimming removed 8 bases from V and 0 bases from J, with 13 bases in between. The CDR3 region has the DNA TGTGCCGAACCCGGGACTATGAACACTGAAGCTTTCTTT. This gives the protein CAEPGTMNTEAFF.

The chain employs TRBV27 and TRBJ1-1; possibly TRBD1 for D (5 bases). Trimming pared 2 bases from V and 3 bases from J, leaving 10 bases between. CDR1 is MNHEY and CDR2 is SMNVEV in the germline V gene (reference sequence). The CDR3 runs to 14 residues. The CDR3 loop reads CASSLHGGYTEAFF. CDR3 in DNA: TGTGCCAGCAGTTTACACGGGGGATACACTGAAGCTTTCTTT.

In its sample, this clone was seen a few times. The V call is TRBV6-5, the J call TRBJ2-7; maybe TRBD2 (6 bases). V lost 6 bases and J 3 bases, leaving 15 bases between the germline ends. This CDR3 comprises 14 residues. Germline V lookup: CDR1 MNHEY, CDR2 SVGAGI. CDR3: CASSLARRGYEQYF. CDR3 DNA: TGTGCCAGCAGCCTCGCCCGGCGGGGCTACGAGCAGTACTTC.

The chain joins TRBV18 to TRBJ2-7, with a tentative D call TRBD1 (5 bases). This CDR3 has 13 amino acids. The germline gives CDR1 KGHSH, CDR2 LQKENI. Deletions cut 0 bases from V and 5 bases from J, with 8 bases between. CDR3 amino acids: CASSPPGHNEQYF. As DNA, the CDR3 is TGTGCCAGCTCACCACCTGGACACAACGAGCAGTACTTC.

The rearrangement joins TRBV18 to TRBJ1-4, with TRBD1 matching 7 bases. The CDR3 consists of 14 residues. V dropped 3 bases and J dropped 15; count of bases not matched to a gene: 13. CDR1 and CDR2 from the germline V gene are KGHSH and LQKENI. The CDR3 loop reads CASSPLNSRQGMFF. CDR3 DNA: TGTGCCAGCTCACCCCTAAACTCGAGACAGGGTATGTTTTTT. The variable domain in full, completed from reference TRBV18 and TRBJ1-4, reads NAGVMQNPRHLVRRRGQEARLRCSPMKGHSHVYWYRQLPEEGLKFMVYLQKENIIDESGMPKERFSAEFPKEGPSILRIQQVVRGDSAAYFCASSPLNSRQGMFFGSGTQLSVL.

This sequence joins TRBV2 and TRBJ1-6, with D unclear. This CDR3 is 13 amino acids long. Trimming stripped 9 bases from V and 9 bases from J, with 15 bases between. Germline loops: CDR1 SNHLY, CDR2 FYNNEI. The CDR3 loop is CASSRGAGSPLHF. CDR3 bases: TGTGCCAGTTCACGGGGTGCTGGTTCACCCCTCCACTTT.

The gene calls are TRBV25-1 and TRBJ2-7; D is ambiguous. Germline V gives CDR1 MGHDK, CDR2 SYGVNS. V was clipped by 3 bases and J by 3 bases, with 9 bases between them. This CDR3 has 13 amino acids. The CDR3 DNA is TGTGCCAGCAGTGAGGGCACCATCTACGAGCAGTACTTC. Protein product: CASSEGTIYEQYF.

The chain links TRBV4-1 to TRBJ2-7, with TRBD1 matching over 8 bases. The junction had 11 bases not matched to a gene; V was cut back by 2 bases and J by 5 bases. Germline loops: CDR1 MGHRA, CDR2 YSYEKL. The CDR3 contains 16 residues. The CDR3 reads CASSQSGQGFVDEQYF. CDR3 DNA: TGCGCCAGCAGCCAATCCGGACAGGGTTTCGTGGACGAGCAGTACTTC.

The sample holds a few counts of this clone. The junction differs from germline at one of its ends, possibly a read error. The J gene is TRBJ2-7, the V gene TRBV27, with 7 bases lining up with TRBD2. The CDR3 length is 13 residues. The V gene's germline CDR1 is MNHEY and CDR2 SMNVEV (reference sequence). The CDR3 loop is CASMLAVLQLTRF. The DNA for the CDR3 is TGTGCCAGCATGCTAGCGGTTCTCCAATTGACCCGCTTT.

The chain joins TRBV5-1 to TRBJ1-4; the match to TRBD1 covers 7 bases. The CDR3 contains 15 residues. In germline, CDR1 is SGHRS, CDR2 YFSETQ. After removal of 3 bases from V and 6 bases from J, the junction contained 8 bases not matched to a gene. In DNA form, the CDR3 reads TGCGCCAGCAGCTCTACGACAGGGACAGATGAAAAACTGTTTTTT. This translates into CASSSTTGTDEKLFF.

The chain combines TRBV9 with TRBJ1-1; 7 bases fit TRBD1. CDR3 size: 14 residues. Germline assignment: CDR1 SGDLS and CDR2 YYNGEE. The ends lost 4 bases at V and 4 bases at J; junction bases unmatched: 7. CDR3 sequence reads: CASSPNRGITEAFF. The CDR3, as DNA: TGTGCCAGCAGCCCGAACAGGGGTATCACTGAAGCTTTCTTT.

The chain links TRBV5-1 to TRBJ2-6; 8 nucleotides agree with TRBD1. CDR3 length: 16 amino acids. The ends lost 2 bases at V and 2 bases at J; junction bases unmatched: 3. Germline V gives CDR1 SGHRS, CDR2 YFSETQ. Here the CDR3 reads CASSLQGGAGANVLTF. DNA for the CDR3: TGCGCCAGCAGCTTACAGGGGGGCGCTGGGGCCAACGTCCTGACTTTC.

The chain couples TRBV7-9 to TRBJ1-1; D unresolved. V lost 2 bases, J lost 0 bases, and 10 bases lay in between. This CDR3 is 15 amino acids long. CDR1 is SEHNR and CDR2 is FQNEAQ in the germline V gene (reference sequence). The CDR3 sequence is CASSLSGLLNTEAFF. The CDR3 DNA is TGTGCCAGCAGCTTATCTGGGCTTTTGAACACTGAAGCTTTCTTT.

This clone was recorded only once. The chain links TRBV7-8 to TRBJ2-2; 10 bases map to TRBD1. CDR3 size: 15 residues. CDR1 is SGHVS and CDR2 is FQNEAQ in the germline V gene. Trimming at V came to 7 bases and at J to 7 bases, leaving 9 bases not matched to a gene. Written as DNA, the CDR3 is TGTGCCAGCAACCGGGACAGGGGTTTTCGCGGGGAGCTGTTTTTT. It specifies CASNRDRGFRGELFF.